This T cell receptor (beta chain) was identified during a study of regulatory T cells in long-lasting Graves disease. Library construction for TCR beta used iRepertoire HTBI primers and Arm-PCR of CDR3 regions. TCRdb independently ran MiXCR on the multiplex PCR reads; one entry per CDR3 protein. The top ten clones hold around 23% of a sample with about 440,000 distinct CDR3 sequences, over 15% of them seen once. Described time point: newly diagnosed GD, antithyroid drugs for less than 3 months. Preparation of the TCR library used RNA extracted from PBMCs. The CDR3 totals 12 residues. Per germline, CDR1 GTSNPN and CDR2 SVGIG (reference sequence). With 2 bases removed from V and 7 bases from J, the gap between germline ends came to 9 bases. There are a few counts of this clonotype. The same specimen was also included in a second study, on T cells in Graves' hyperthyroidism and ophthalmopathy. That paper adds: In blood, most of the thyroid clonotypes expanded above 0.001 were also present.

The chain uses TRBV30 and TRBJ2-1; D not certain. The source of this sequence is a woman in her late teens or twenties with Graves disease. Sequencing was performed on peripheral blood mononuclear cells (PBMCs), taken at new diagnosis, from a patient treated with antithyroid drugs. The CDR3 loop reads CAWSRPQNEQFF. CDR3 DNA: TGTGCCTGGAGTCGGCCCCAGAATGAGCAGTTCTTC.